This T cell receptor (beta chain) originates from a study of T cell responses to AZD1222 COVID-19 vaccine. In this sample, this clone turned up a few times. Antigen unknown. V was pared by 0 bases and J by 3 bases, with 23 bases between. The CDR3 sequence is 19 residues long. In germline, CDR1 is MGHRA, CDR2 YSYEKL. Produced via immunoSEQ multiplex PCR; TCRdb's table is partial and in-frame only. The sample has 150,000 to 200,000 clones, about 92% seen once. Findings and caveats of the study: Donors were largely white British and mainly female; clonal diversity was possibly underestimated. Once two AZD1222 doses were given, Spike-specific TCR breadth and depth went up.

This specimen consisted of peripheral blood, obtained on day 0 of AZD1222 vaccination. The chain employs TRBV4-1 and TRBJ1-1; the D gene is possibly TRBD1 (5 bases). The receptor was isolated from an adult in good health. The CDR3 DNA is TGCGCCAGCAGCCAAGATCCGGAAAGGGGCAATGTCTTAGACACTGAAGCTTTCTTT. Its translation is CASSQDPERGNVLDTEAFF.